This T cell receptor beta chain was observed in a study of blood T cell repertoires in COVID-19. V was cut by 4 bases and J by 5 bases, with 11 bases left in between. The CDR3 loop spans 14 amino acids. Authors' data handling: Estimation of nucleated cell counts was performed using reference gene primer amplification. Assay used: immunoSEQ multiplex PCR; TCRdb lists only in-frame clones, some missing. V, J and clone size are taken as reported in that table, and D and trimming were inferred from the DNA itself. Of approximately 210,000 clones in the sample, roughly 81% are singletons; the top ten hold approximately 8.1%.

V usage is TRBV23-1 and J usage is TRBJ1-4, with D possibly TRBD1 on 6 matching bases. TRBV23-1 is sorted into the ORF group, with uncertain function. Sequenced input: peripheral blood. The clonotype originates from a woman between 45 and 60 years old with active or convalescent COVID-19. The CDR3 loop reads CASSPFDRNEKLFF. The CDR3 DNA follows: TGCGCCAGCAGTCCTTTCGACAGGAATGAAAAACTGTTTTTT.